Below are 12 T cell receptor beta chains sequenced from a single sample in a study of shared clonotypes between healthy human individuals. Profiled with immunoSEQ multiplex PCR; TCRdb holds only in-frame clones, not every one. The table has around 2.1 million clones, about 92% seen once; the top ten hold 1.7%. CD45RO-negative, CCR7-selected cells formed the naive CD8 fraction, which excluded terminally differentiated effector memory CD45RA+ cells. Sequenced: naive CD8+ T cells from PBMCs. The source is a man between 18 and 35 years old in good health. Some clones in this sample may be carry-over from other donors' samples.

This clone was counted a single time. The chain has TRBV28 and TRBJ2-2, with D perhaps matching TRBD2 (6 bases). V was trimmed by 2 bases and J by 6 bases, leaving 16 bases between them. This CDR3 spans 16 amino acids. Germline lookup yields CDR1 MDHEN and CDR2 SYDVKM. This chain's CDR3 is CASSLRARRGPGELFF. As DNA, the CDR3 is TGTGCCAGCAGTTTACGGGCCAGGAGGGGTCCCGGGGAGCTGTTTTTT.

This chain's CDR3 is CASSLLAVNTGELFF. CDR3 coding DNA: TGTGCCAGCAGCCTACTAGCGGTGAACACCGGGGAGCTGTTTTTT. The rearrangement joins TRBV5-6 to TRBJ2-2; 8 bases are shared with TRBD2. Germline V CDR1 and CDR2: SGHDT, YYEEEE. The ends lost 4 bases at V and 1 base at J; junction bases unmatched: 3. This CDR3 spans 15 amino acids.

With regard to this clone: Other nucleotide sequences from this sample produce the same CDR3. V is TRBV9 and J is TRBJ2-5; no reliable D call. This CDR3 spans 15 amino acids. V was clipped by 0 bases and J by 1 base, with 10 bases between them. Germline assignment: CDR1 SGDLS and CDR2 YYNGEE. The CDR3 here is CASSVGGGAQETQYF. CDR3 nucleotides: TGTGCCAGCAGCGTAGGAGGCGGAGCCCAAGAGACCCAGTACTTC.

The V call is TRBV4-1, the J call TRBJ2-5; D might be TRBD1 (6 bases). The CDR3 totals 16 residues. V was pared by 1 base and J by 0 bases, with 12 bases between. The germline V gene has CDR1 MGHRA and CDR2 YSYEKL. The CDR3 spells CASSQGLWTDQETQYF. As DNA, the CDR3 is TGCGCCAGCAGCCAAGGTTTATGGACAGACCAAGAGACCCAGTACTTC.

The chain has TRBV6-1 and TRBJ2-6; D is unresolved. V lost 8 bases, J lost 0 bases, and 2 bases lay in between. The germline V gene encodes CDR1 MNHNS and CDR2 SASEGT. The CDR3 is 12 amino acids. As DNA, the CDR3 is TGTGCCAGCCTCTCTGGGGCCAACGTCCTGACTTTC. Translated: CASLSGANVLTF.

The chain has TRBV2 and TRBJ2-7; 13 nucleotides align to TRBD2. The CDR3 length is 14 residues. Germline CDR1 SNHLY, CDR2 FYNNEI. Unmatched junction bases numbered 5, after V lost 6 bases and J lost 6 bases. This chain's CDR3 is CASSWGLAGTEQYF. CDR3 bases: TGTGCCAGCAGCTGGGGACTAGCGGGAACCGAGCAGTACTTC.

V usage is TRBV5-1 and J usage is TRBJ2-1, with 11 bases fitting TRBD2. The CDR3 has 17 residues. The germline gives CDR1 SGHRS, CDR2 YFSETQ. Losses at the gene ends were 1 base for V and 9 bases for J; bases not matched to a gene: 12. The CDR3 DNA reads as TGCGCCAGCAGCTTGAGGACCATAGCGGGAGGGCGCGGTGAGCAGTTCTTC. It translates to CASSLRTIAGGRGEQFF.

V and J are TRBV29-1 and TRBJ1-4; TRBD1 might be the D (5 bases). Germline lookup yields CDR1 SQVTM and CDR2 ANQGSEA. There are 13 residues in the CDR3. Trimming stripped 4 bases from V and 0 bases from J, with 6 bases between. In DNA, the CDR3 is TGCAGCGTTGTGGGGGCAACTAATGAAAAACTGTTTTTT. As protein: CSVVGATNEKLFF.

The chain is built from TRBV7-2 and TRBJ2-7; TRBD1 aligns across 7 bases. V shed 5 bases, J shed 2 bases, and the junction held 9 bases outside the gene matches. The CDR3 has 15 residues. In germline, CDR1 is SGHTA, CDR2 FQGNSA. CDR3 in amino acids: CASSLWGTDTYEQYF. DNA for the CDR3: TGTGCCAGCAGCCTGTGGGGGACAGACACCTACGAGCAGTACTTC.

CDR3 amino acids: CASSGSLGNTEAFF. The CDR3 DNA reads TGTGCCAGCAGCGGCTCCCTAGGGAACACTGAAGCTTTCTTT. The genes are TRBV9 and TRBJ1-1; no firm D call. Germline loops: CDR1 SGDLS, CDR2 YYNGEE. The CDR3 loop spans 14 amino acids. The germline V and J ends were trimmed by 3 bases and 1 base, with 10 bases remaining between them.

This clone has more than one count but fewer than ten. The CDR3 coding sequence is TGTGCCAGCAGCGCTATCCCCAGGGTGGAGATGAACACTGAAGCTTTCTTT. Translation: CASSAIPRVEMNTEAFF. The chain combines TRBV9 with TRBJ1-1, with D maybe TRBD1 (5 bases). Trimming removed 3 bases from V and 0 bases from J, with 18 bases in between. The CDR3 runs 17 residues. Germline V CDR1 and CDR2: SGDLS, YYNGEE.

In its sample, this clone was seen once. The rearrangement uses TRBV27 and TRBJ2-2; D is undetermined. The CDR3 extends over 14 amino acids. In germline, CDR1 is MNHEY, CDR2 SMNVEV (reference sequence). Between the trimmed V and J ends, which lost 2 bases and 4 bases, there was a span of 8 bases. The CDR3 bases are TGTGCCAGCAGTTTACCCGGACCCACCGGGGAGCTGTTTTTT. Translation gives CASSLPGPTGELFF.